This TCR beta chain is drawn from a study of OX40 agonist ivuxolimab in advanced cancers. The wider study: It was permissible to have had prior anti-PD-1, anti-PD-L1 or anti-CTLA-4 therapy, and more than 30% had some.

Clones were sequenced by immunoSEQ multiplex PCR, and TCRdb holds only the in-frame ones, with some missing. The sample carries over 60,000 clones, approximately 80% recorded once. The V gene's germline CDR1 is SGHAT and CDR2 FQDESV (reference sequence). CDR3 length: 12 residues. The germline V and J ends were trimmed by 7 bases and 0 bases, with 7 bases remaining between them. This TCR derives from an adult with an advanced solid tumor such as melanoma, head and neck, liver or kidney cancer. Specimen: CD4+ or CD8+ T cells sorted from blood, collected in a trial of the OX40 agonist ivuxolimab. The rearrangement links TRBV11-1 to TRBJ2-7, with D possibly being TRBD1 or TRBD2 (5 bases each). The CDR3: CASKGSSYEQYF. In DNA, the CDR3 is TGTGCCAGCAAGGGGAGCTCCTACGAGCAGTACTTC.